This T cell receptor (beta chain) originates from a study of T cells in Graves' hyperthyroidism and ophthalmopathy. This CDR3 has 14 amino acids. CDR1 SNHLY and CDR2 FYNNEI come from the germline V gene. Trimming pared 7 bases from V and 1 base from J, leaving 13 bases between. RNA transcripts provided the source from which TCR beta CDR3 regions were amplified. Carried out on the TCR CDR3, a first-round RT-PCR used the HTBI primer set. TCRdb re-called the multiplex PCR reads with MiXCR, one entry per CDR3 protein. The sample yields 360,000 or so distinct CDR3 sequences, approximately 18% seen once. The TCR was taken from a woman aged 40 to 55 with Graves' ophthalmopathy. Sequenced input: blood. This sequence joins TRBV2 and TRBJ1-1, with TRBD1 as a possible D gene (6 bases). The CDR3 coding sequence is TGTGCCAGCACCAAGACAGGCCGGAACACTGAAGCTTTCTTT. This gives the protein CASTKTGRNTEAFF. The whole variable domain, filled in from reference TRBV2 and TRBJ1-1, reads EPEVTQTPSHQVTQMGQEVILRCVPISNHLYFYWYRQILGQKVEFLVSFYNNEISEKSEIFDDQFSVERPDGSNFTLKIRSTKLEDSAMYFCASTKTGRNTEAFFGQGTRLTVV.